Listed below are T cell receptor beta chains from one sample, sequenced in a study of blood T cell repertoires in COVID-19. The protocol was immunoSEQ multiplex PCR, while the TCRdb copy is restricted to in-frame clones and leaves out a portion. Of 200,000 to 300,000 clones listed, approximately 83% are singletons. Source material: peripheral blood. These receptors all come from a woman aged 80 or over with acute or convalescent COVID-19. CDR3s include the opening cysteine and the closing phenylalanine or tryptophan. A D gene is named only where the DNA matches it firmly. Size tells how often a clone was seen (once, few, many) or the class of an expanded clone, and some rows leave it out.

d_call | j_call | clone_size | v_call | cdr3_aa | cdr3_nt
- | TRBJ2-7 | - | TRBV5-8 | CASSRLAFREGYEQYF | TGTGCCAGCAGCCGCTTGGCCTTCCGAGAGGGCTACGAGCAGTACTTC
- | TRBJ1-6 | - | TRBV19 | CASGQQKGSPLHF | TGTGCCAGTGGACAGCAGAAGGGGTCACCCCTCCACTTT
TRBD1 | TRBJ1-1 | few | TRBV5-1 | CASSTRTGGEAFF | TGCGCCAGCAGCACACGGACAGGGGGGGAAGCTTTCTTT
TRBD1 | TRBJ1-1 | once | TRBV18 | CASSPDRGNAFF | TGTGCCAGCTCACCTGACAGGGGGAATGCTTTCTTT
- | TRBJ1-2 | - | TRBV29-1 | CSVTPGSRFGYTF | TGCAGCGTTACCCCAGGGTCCCGATTCGGCTACACCTTC
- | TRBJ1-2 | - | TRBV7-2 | CASSSTGMGYTF | TGTGCCAGCAGCTCCACAGGGATGGGCTACACCTTC
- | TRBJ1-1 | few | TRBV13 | CASSRGYTNTEAFF | TGTGCCAGCAGCCGAGGTTACACGAACACTGAAGCTTTCTTT
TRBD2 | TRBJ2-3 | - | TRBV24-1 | CATSVGGGTDTQYF | TGTGCCACCAGTGTGGGGGGGGGCACAGATACGCAGTATTTT
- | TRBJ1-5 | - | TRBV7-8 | CASSLAYGDSNQPQHF | TGTGCCAGCAGCTTAGCGTACGGAGATAGCAATCAGCCCCAGCATTTT
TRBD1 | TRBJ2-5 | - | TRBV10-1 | CASSEGTGVGETQYF | TGCGCCAGCAGTGAGGGCACAGGGGTTGGAGAGACCCAGTACTTC
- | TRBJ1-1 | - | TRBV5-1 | CASSPEGNTEAFF | TGCGCCAGCAGCCCCGAGGGTAACACTGAAGCTTTCTTT
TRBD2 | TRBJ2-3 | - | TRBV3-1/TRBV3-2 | CASSQDRRGGTDTQYF | TGTGCCAGCAGCCAAGATCGGCGGGGGGGTACAGATACGCAGTATTTT
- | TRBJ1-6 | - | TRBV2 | CASTDARRGRGSPLHF | TGTGCCAGCACGGACGCCCGTAGAGGACGGGGTTCACCCCTCCACTTT
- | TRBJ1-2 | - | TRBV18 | CASSPIDSYGYTF | TGTGCCAGCTCACCAATCGACAGCTATGGCTACACCTTC
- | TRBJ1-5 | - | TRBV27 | CASSFGPGGDQHF | TGTGCCAGCAGTTTCGGACCCGGGGGGGACCAGCATTTT
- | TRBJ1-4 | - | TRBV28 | CASSLYQGWEKLFF | TGTGCCAGCAGTTTATATCAGGGCTGGGAAAAACTGTTTTTT
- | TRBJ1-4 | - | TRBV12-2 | CASRFRGGDATNEKLFF | TGTGCAAGTCGCTTCCGCGGGGGGGACGCAACTAATGAAAAACTGTTTTTT
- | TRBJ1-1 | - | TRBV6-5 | CASNPEGRGNTEAFF | TGTGCCAGCAATCCAGAGGGCAGGGGAAACACTGAAGCTTTCTTT
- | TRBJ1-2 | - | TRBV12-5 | CASGSTGGRANYGYTF | TGTGCTAGTGGTTCCACCGGGGGGCGGGCTAACTATGGCTACACCTTC
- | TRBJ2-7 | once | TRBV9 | CASSVGGRTPEEQYF | TGTGCCAGCAGCGTAGGGGGCAGGACGCCGGAAGAGCAGTACTTC
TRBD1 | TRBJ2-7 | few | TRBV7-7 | CASSPTTGGYEQYF | TGTGCTAGCAGTCCGACGACAGGGGGCTACGAGCAGTACTTC
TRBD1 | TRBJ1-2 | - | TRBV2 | CASTNPGTASVGYTF | TGTGCCAGCACCAATCCCGGGACAGCAAGTGTGGGCTACACCTTC
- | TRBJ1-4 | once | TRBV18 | CASSPDREKLFF | TGTGCCAGCTCACCCGACAGGGAAAAACTGTTTTTT
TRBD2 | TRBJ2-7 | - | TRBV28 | CASSGGSSGGYEQYF | TGTGCCAGCAGTGGAGGGTCTAGCGGGGGCTACGAGCAGTACTTC
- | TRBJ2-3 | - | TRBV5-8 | CASSLAVGAGADTQYF | TGTGCCAGCAGCTTGGCCGTGGGGGCAGGGGCAGATACGCAGTATTTT
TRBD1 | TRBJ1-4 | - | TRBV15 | CATSRVFGTGEKLFF | TGTGCCACCAGCAGAGTCTTCGGGACAGGGGAAAAACTGTTTTTT
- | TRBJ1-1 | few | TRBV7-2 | CASSFTGLNAEAFF | TGTGCCAGCAGCTTTACAGGGCTTAACGCTGAAGCTTTCTTT
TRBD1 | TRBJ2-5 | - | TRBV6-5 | CASRGQVGETQYF | TGTGCCAGCAGAGGACAGGTAGGAGAGACCCAGTACTTC
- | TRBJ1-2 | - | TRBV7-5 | CARSLSRDRGTRYGYTF | TGTGCCAGAAGCTTATCCCGGGACAGGGGAACGCGCTATGGCTACACCTTC
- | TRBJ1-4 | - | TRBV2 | CASRPQGSNEKLFF | TGTGCCAGCAGACCCCAGGGGTCTAATGAAAAACTGTTTTTT
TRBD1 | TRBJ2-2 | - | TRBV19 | CASKNGGTGLTGELFF | TGTGCCAGTAAGAATGGAGGGACAGGGTTGACCGGGGAGCTGTTTTTT
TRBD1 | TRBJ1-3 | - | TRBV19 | CASSMSRWAPGQASSGNTIYF | TGTGCCAGTAGTATGTCCCGGTGGGCCCCCGGACAGGCGAGCTCTGGAAACACCATATATTTT
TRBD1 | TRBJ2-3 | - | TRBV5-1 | CASSWGTGETTDTQYF | TGCGCCAGCAGCTGGGGGACAGGGGAAACCACAGATACGCAGTATTTT
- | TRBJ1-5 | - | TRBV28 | CASSRQQGQPQHF | TGTGCCAGCAGTCGCCAGCAGGGTCAGCCCCAGCATTTT
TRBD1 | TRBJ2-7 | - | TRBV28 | CASSRGGTGVDEQYF | TGTGCCAGCAGCCGAGGAGGAACAGGGGTTGACGAGCAGTACTTC
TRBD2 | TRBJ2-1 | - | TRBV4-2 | CASSQDTGGPQNEQFF | TGTGCCAGCAGCCAAGACACGGGGGGGCCTCAGAATGAGCAGTTCTTC
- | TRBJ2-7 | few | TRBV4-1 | CASSLGGTYEQYF | TGCGCCAGCAGCCTGGGGGGTACCTACGAGCAGTACTTC
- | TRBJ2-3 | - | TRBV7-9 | CASSWALQGITDTQYF | TGTGCCAGCAGCTGGGCCTTACAGGGAATAACAGATACGCAGTATTTT
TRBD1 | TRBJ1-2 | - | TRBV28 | CASSFPGTGGYTF | TGTGCCAGCAGTTTCCCCGGGACAGGGGGCTACACCTTC
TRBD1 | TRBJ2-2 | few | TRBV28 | CASSRQGVTGELFF | TGTGCCAGCAGTCGACAGGGTGTCACCGGGGAGCTGTTTTTT
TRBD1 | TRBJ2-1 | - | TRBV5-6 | CASSSEDRGYNEQFF | TGTGCCAGCAGCTCCGAGGACAGGGGATACAATGAGCAGTTCTTC
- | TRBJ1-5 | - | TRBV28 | CASSFINSNQPQHF | TGTGCCAGCAGTTTCATCAATAGCAATCAGCCCCAGCATTTT
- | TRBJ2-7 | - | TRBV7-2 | CASSSTQGSHEQYF | TGTGCCAGCAGCTCAACACAGGGTAGCCACGAGCAGTACTTC
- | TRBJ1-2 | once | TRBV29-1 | CSTVRLDRLNYGYTF | TGCAGCACCGTTCGCCTGGACAGATTGAACTATGGCTACACCTTC
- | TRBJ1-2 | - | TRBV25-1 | CASSAVAGGYTF | TGTGCCAGCAGTGCAGTAGCCGGCGGCTACACCTTC
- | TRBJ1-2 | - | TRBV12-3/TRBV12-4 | CASSSGIYGYTF | TGTGCCAGCAGTTCGGGAATTTATGGCTACACCTTC
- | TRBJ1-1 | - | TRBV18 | CASSPARDTEAFF | TGTGCCAGCTCACCGGCCCGGGACACTGAAGCTTTCTTT
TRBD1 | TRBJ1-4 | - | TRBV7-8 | CASPPGQGPTNEKLFF | TGTGCCAGCCCTCCGGGACAGGGACCAACTAATGAAAAACTGTTTTTT
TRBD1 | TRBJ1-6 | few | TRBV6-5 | CASRGTGTNNSPLHF | TGTGCCAGCAGGGGGACAGGAACCAATAATTCACCCCTCCACTTT
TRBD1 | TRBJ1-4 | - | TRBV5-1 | CASSWKDRNEKLFF | TGCGCCAGCAGCTGGAAGGACAGGAATGAAAAACTGTTTTTT
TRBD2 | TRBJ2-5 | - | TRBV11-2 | CASSLETSGVETQYF | TGTGCCAGCAGCTTAGAGACTAGCGGGGTGGAGACCCAGTACTTC
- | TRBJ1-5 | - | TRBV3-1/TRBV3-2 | CASSSSGTSNQPQHF | TGTGCCAGCAGCAGCTCGGGAACTAGCAATCAGCCCCAGCATTTT